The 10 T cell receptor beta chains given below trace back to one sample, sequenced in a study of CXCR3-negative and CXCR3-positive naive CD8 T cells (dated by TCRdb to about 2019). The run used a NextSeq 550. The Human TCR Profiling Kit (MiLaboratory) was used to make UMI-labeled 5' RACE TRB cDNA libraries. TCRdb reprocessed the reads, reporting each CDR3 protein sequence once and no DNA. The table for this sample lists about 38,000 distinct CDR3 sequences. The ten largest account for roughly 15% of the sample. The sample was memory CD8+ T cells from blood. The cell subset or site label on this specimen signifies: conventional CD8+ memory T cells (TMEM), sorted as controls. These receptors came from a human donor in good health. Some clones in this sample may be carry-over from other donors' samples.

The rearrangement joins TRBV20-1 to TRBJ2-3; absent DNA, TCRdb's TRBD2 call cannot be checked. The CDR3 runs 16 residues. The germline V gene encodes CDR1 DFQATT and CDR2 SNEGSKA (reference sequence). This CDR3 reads CSARELTRGDTDTQYF.

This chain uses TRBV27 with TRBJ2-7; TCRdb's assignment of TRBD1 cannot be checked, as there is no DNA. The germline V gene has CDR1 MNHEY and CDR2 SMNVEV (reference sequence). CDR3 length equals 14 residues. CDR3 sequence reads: CASRTGESSYEQYF.

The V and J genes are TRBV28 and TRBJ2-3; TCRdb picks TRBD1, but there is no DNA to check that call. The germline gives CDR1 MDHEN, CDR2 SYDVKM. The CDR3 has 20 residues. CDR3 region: CASSPPGGRLQGDHTDTQYF.

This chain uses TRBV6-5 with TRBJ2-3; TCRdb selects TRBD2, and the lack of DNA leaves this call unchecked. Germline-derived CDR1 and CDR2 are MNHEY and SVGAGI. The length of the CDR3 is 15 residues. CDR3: CASTPLAGTTDTQYF.

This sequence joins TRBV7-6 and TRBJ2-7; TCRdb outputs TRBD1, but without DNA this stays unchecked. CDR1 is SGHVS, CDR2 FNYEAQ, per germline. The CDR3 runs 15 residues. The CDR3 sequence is CASSRGLGGVHEQYF.

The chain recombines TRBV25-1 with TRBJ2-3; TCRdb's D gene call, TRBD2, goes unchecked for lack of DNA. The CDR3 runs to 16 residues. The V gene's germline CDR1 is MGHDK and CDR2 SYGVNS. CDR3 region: CASSETSGRSTDTQYF.

CDR3 sequence reads: CSALSTGVDYEQYF. This sequence joins TRBV20-1 and TRBJ2-7; without DNA, the TCRdb call of TRBD1 cannot be checked. CDR1 is DFQATT, CDR2 SNEGSKA, per germline (reference sequence). The CDR3 has 14 residues.

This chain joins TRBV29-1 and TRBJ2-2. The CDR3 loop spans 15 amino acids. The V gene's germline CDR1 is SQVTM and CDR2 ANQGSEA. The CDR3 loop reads CSAGWGTAFTGELFF.

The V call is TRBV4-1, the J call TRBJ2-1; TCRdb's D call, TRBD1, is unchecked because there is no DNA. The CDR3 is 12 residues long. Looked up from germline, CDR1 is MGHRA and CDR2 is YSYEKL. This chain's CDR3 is CASSQGGYEQFF.

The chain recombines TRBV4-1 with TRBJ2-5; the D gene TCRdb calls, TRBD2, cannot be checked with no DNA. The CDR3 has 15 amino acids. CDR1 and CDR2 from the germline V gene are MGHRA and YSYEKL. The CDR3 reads CASSQDLSGGETQYF.